The 8 T cell receptor beta chains reported below all come from one sample, sequenced in a study of blood T cell repertoires in COVID-19. TCRdb keeps only in-frame clones here, not all; method: immunoSEQ multiplex PCR. In the table there are approximately 33,000 clones, roughly 90% of which are singletons. Material: peripheral blood. The source of these receptors is a man in his sixties with COVID-19, enrolled during active disease.

The chain is built from TRBV6-7 and TRBJ1-5; TRBD1 aligns across 7 bases. TRBV6-7 is an ORF; its function is uncertain. The V segment lost 6 bases and the J segment 5 bases; nucleotides outside the gene matches: 16. The CDR3 covers 17 residues. The chain's CDR3 is CASSQTFPGGRYQPQHF. Here the CDR3 DNA reads TGTGCCAGCAGCCAGACGTTCCCAGGGGGTCGGTATCAGCCCCAGCATTTT.

This clone came up once. DNA for the CDR3: TGTGCCTGGAGTTCAGGACAAAATAATTCACCCCTCCACTTT. It is translated as CAWSSGQNNSPLHF. V usage is TRBV30 and J usage is TRBJ1-6; D is possibly TRBD1 (5 bases). Trimming cost V 2 bases and J 5 bases, with 10 bases left between them. The CDR3 consists of 14 residues. Germline V gene lookup returns CDR1 GTSNPN and CDR2 SVGIG (reference sequence).

The genes are TRBV19 and TRBJ1-1, with 7 nucleotides matching TRBD1. J gave up 0 bases and V 8 bases, and 9 bases lay outside the gene matches. Germline CDR1 is LNHDA and CDR2 is SQIVND (reference sequence). The length of the CDR3 is 15 residues. The CDR3 here is CASQRTGNMNTEAFF. DNA of the CDR3: TGTGCCAGTCAGAGGACAGGAAACATGAACACTGAAGCTTTCTTT.

The chain employs TRBV6-1 and TRBJ2-2; 9 nucleotides agree with TRBD1. Germline values: CDR1 MNHNS, CDR2 SASEGT. This CDR3 comprises 16 residues. V dropped 4 bases and J dropped 4; count of bases not matched to a gene: 7. CDR3 coding DNA: TGTGCCAGCAGTGTTCGGGACAGGGTACCCACCGGGGAGCTGTTTTTT. Translating gives CASSVRDRVPTGELFF.

The genes are TRBV30 and TRBJ2-7; D is perhaps TRBD2 (5 bases). CDR1 and CDR2 (germline): GTSNPN, SVGIG (reference sequence). The CDR3 totals 13 residues. V was shortened by 0 bases and J by 8 bases, with 14 bases between the two germline ends. Here the CDR3 reads CAWSVPGETKQYF. The CDR3 nucleotides read TGTGCCTGGAGTGTTCCCGGGGAGACTAAGCAGTACTTC.

This sequence joins TRBV10-3 and TRBJ1-3; tentatively, D is TRBD1 (5 bases). This CDR3 has 15 residues. CDR1 and CDR2 (germline): ENHRY, SYGVKD. With 6 bases removed from V and 0 bases from J, the gap between germline ends came to 12 bases. This CDR3 is CAIRPTGSSGNTIYF. As DNA, the CDR3 is TGTGCCATCAGACCTACAGGATCCTCTGGAAACACCATATATTTT.

The chain has TRBV6-6 and TRBJ2-2, with 7 bases lining up with TRBD2. V shed 4 bases and J 4 bases; nucleotides not matched to a gene: 9. Germline CDR1 reads MNHNY; CDR2 reads SVGAGI (reference sequence). The CDR3 totals 16 residues. The CDR3, as DNA: TGTGCCAGCAGTTCTCTGGGGGGGGGTTCCACCGGGGAGCTGTTTTTT. Its translation is CASSSLGGGSTGELFF.

This sequence joins TRBV13 and TRBJ2-7; 15 positions match TRBD2. Germline-derived CDR1 and CDR2 are PRHDT and FYEKMQ (reference sequence). V was clipped by 4 bases and J by 1 base; unmatched bases: 14. The CDR3 length is 20 residues. The CDR3 DNA follows: TGTGCCAGCAGCTCACTTCGGACTAGCGGGAGGGCTCGGCGGTCCTACGAGCAGTACTTC. Its translation is CASSSLRTSGRARRSYEQYF.